A single sample is the source of the 30 T cell receptor beta chains below, sequenced in a study of OX40 agonist ivuxolimab in advanced cancers. Clones were read by immunoSEQ multiplex PCR, and TCRdb kept only the in-frame ones, dropping some. The sample has tens of thousands of clones, 65% to 85% seen once. The specimen was CD4+ or CD8+ T cells sorted from blood, collected in a trial of the OX40 agonist ivuxolimab. The source of these receptors is an adult with an advanced solid tumor such as melanoma, head and neck, liver or kidney cancer.

CDR3 nucleotide sequence: TGTGCCAGCAGCTTAGAACTCCGTTACGAGCAGTACTTC. Protein sequence: CASSLELRYEQYF. The chain employs TRBV11-2 and TRBJ2-7; the D is unclear. Trimming stripped 0 bases from V and 4 bases from J, with 7 bases between. Germline CDR1 reads SGHAT; CDR2 reads FQNNGV. There are 13 residues in the CDR3.

V usage is TRBV6-5 and J usage is TRBJ2-1, with D perhaps matching TRBD2 (6 bases). Germline V gene sequence: CDR1 MNHEY, CDR2 SVGAGI. Trimming took 5 bases from V and 5 from J, leaving 10 bases between them. The CDR3 extends over 13 amino acids. CDR3 region: CASSRLVNNEQFF. Written as DNA, the CDR3 is TGTGCCAGCAGTCGACTAGTAAACAATGAGCAGTTCTTC.

The gene calls are TRBV4-2 and TRBJ2-4; no clear D gene. The tail of the sequence fits TRBJ2-5 better, so the J call may be wrong. Per germline, CDR1 LGHNA and CDR2 YNFKEQ. This CDR3 is built from 13 residues. The DNA of the CDR3 is TGTGCCAGCAGCCAAGATCTTGGAAGGACCCAGTACTTC. Protein product: CASSQDLGRTQYF.

The chain is built from TRBV2 and TRBJ1-5, with no clear D. CDR1 is SNHLY and CDR2 is FYNNEI in the germline V gene. This CDR3 region has 15 residues. V lost 4 bases and J lost 0, with 10 bases in between. The CDR3 reads CASSAGGASNQPQHF. DNA for the CDR3: TGTGCCAGCAGTGCCGGCGGAGCTAGCAATCAGCCCCAGCATTTT.

The CDR3 nucleotides read TGTGCCAGCAGCTGGAGGGGCGGCGGGGAGCTGTTTTTT. Translated: CASSWRGGGELFF. The V gene is TRBV9, the J gene TRBJ2-2, with D perhaps matching TRBD2 (6 bases). This CDR3 contains 13 residues. The ends were cut back, 4 bases at V and 7 bases at J, with 11 bases in the middle. Germline-derived CDR1 and CDR2 are SGDLS and YYNGEE.

The rearrangement links TRBV4-2 to TRBJ1-2; TRBD1 might be the D (5 bases). V was cut by 4 bases and J by 1 base, with 16 bases left in between. The CDR3 spans 16 residues. Germline V gene sequence: CDR1 LGHNA, CDR2 YNFKEQ. The CDR3 DNA follows: TGTGCCAGCAGCCTCATACAGGCAGGAATTAACTATGGCTACACCTTC. It specifies CASSLIQAGINYGYTF.

The rearrangement links TRBV7-9 to TRBJ1-1; tentative D call: TRBD1 (6 bases). CDR1 is SEHNR and CDR2 is FQNEAQ in the germline V gene (reference sequence). Trimming left V 1 base short and J 11 bases short, with 14 bases between. The CDR3 has 13 amino acids. CDR3 in amino acids: CASSLELEGGAFF. DNA for the CDR3: TGTGCCAGCAGCTTAGAACTGGAGGGGGGGGCTTTCTTT.

This clone came up once. The genes are TRBV2 and TRBJ2-7; 8 positions match TRBD2. CDR1 and CDR2 (germline): SNHLY, FYNNEI. V trimming: 4 bases; J trimming: 1 base; junction bases outside the gene matches: 0. The CDR3 is 13 amino acids. In nucleotides, the CDR3 is TGTGCCAGCAGTGGCGGGGGGTCCTACGAGCAGTACTTC. Residues: CASSGGGSYEQYF.

This sequence joins TRBV15 and TRBJ2-7; D possibly corresponds to TRBD2 (5 bases). Between the trimmed V and J ends, which lost 1 base and 7 bases, there was a span of 8 bases. Germline V lookup: CDR1 LNHNV, CDR2 YYDKDF (reference sequence). The CDR3 runs to 12 residues. The chain's CDR3 is CATSRGPGEQYF. DNA of the CDR3: TGTGCCACCAGCAGAGGACCGGGAGAGCAGTACTTC.

V is TRBV5-6 and J is TRBJ2-7; 7 positions agree with TRBD1. The CDR3 is 15 amino acids. Germline V lookup: CDR1 SGHDT, CDR2 YYEEEE. V lost 5 bases and J lost 3; bases outside the gene matches: 11. CDR3 loop: CASSTIRGSRYEQYF. As DNA, the CDR3 is TGTGCCAGCAGTACCATCAGGGGGTCCCGCTACGAGCAGTACTTC. Full variable domain (outside the CDR3, taken from reference TRBV5-6 and TRBJ2-7): DAGVTQSPTHLIKTRGQQVTLRCSPKSGHDTVSWYQQALGQGPQFIFQYYEEEERQRGNFPDRFSGHQFPNYSSELNVNALLLGDSALYLCASSTIRGSRYEQYFGPGTRLTVT.

The chain uses TRBV5-1 and TRBJ2-7; D perhaps matches TRBD2 (6 bases). Germline V lookup: CDR1 SGHRS, CDR2 YFSETQ. This CDR3 spans 14 amino acids. V was trimmed by 5 bases and J by 0 bases, leaving 12 bases between them. The CDR3 DNA reads as TGCGCCAGCAGATACTTGACTAGCTCCTACGAGCAGTACTTC. It encodes CASRYLTSSYEQYF.

The genes are TRBV10-1 and TRBJ1-3; D not resolved. V lost 3 bases, J lost 1 base, and 10 bases lay in between. This CDR3 contains 15 residues. Germline CDR1 is WNHNN and CDR2 is SYGVQD (reference sequence). The CDR3, as DNA: TGCGCCAGCAGTGACTCCGCGAGATCTGGAAACACCATATATTTT. Its protein is CASSDSARSGNTIYF.

As to this clone: It is likely a read error, because the conserved phenylalanine at the end of the CDR3 is missing. It is unclear where the CDR3 begins or ends on the DNA, so no DNA is shown, and the CDR3 is as TCRdb lists it. The chain couples TRBV29-1 to TRBJ2-3. From germline, CDR1 is SQVTM and CDR2 ANQGSEA. The CDR3 numbers 8 amino acids, ends counted. CDR3 region: CSVVAVVR.

The V gene is TRBV5-6, the J gene TRBJ2-7; no clear D. Germline V gives CDR1 SGHDT, CDR2 YYEEEE. The CDR3 contains 17 residues. Trimming took 0 bases from V and 1 from J, leaving 17 bases between them. The CDR3 sequence: CASSLVLRGPRSYEQYF. Written as DNA, the CDR3 is TGTGCCAGCAGCTTGGTCTTACGAGGTCCAAGATCCTACGAGCAGTACTTC.

The chain uses TRBV28 and TRBJ2-5, with 7 bases fitting TRBD2. CDR1 is MDHEN, CDR2 SYDVKM, per germline. The CDR3 runs to 14 residues. Trimming at V came to 3 bases and at J to 0 bases, leaving 1 base not matched to a gene. The chain's CDR3 is CASSFSGYQETQYF. CDR3 in DNA: TGTGCCAGCAGTTTTAGCGGGTACCAAGAGACCCAGTACTTC. Using reference TRBV28 and TRBJ2-5 for the parts outside the CDR3, the full variable domain is DVKVTQSSRYLVKRTGEKVFLECVQDMDHENMFWYRQDPGLGLRLIYFSYDVKMKEKGDIPEGYSVSREKKERFSLILESASTNQTSMYLCASSFSGYQETQYFGPGTRLLVL.

This clone was seen a few times. The chain joins TRBV13 to TRBJ2-7, with TRBD1 matching 8 bases. CDR1 is PRHDT, CDR2 FYEKMQ, per germline (reference sequence). This CDR3 has 15 residues. V trimming: 4 bases; J trimming: 5 bases; junction bases outside the gene matches: 10. The CDR3 region is CASSSRDRSIDEQYF. CDR3 in DNA: TGTGCCAGCAGCTCCCGGGACAGGAGTATCGACGAGCAGTACTTC.

The chain links TRBV19 to TRBJ2-7; D is uncertain. V was shortened by 1 base and J by 3 bases, with 1 base between the two germline ends. CDR3 length equals 11 residues. Germline lookup yields CDR1 LNHDA and CDR2 SQIVND (reference sequence). The CDR3 sequence is CASSIGYEQYF. The CDR3 region has the DNA TGTGCCAGTAGTATAGGCTACGAGCAGTACTTC. Full variable domain (missing parts from reference TRBV19 and TRBJ2-7): DGGITQSPKYLFRKEGQNVTLSCEQNLNHDAMYWYRQDPGQGLRLIYYSQIVNDFQKGDIAEGYSVSREKKESFPLTVTSAQKNPTAFYLCASSIGYEQYFGPGTRLTVT.

This clone was seen only once. This chain connects TRBV19 to TRBJ1-1; 9 positions match TRBD1. The CDR3 totals 19 residues. CDR1 is LNHDA, CDR2 SQIVND, per germline (reference sequence). With V trimmed by 1 base and J by 4 bases, 16 bases remained unmatched. The DNA for the CDR3 is TGTGCCAGTAGTATAGGTCGGGGGGGGGACAGGGATCGATTCACTGAAGCTTTCTTT. Translation gives CASSIGRGGDRDRFTEAFF. The full variable domain, with the rest looked up from reference TRBV19 and TRBJ1-1, is DGGITQSPKYLFRKEGQNVTLSCEQNLNHDAMYWYRQDPGQGLRLIYYSQIVNDFQKGDIAEGYSVSREKKESFPLTVTSAQKNPTAFYLCASSIGRGGDRDRFTEAFFGQGTRLTVV.

The chain combines TRBV7-6 with TRBJ2-7; 7 bases match TRBD2. Germline loops: CDR1 SGHVS, CDR2 FNYEAQ. With V trimmed by 5 bases and J by 4 bases, 14 bases remained unmatched. This CDR3 region has 16 residues. The CDR3 DNA reads TGTGCCAGCAGCCAAAAGTTCAGCGGGGAGGGTTACGAGCAGTACTTC. Translated, it gives CASSQKFSGEGYEQYF.

The chain employs TRBV5-4 and TRBJ2-1; 8 nucleotides align to TRBD2. The CDR3 has 16 amino acids. J gave up 7 bases and V 5 bases, and 14 bases lay outside the gene matches. Germline V CDR1 and CDR2: SGHNT, YYREEE (reference sequence). The CDR3 sequence: CASRKREGLAGNEQFF. The CDR3 DNA follows: TGTGCCAGCAGAAAAAGGGAGGGCTTAGCGGGGAATGAGCAGTTCTTC.

This chain links TRBV2 with TRBJ2-7; maybe TRBD2 (6 bases). The CDR3 is 15 amino acids. Germline V gene data show CDR1 as SNHLY and CDR2 as FYNNEI. With 7 bases removed from V and 0 bases from J, the gap between germline ends came to 16 bases. The CDR3 protein is CASIDSGLPSYEQYF. The CDR3, as DNA: TGTGCCAGCATCGATTCGGGACTCCCCTCCTACGAGCAGTACTTC.

J is TRBJ2-3 and V is TRBV18; 9 bases are a match to TRBD1. The trim removed 3 bases at V and 2 bases at J, leaving 3 bases unmatched. From germline, CDR1 is KGHSH and CDR2 LQKENI. This CDR3 spans 15 amino acids. The CDR3 sequence is CASSPTGGNTDTQYF. The CDR3 region has the DNA TGTGCCAGCTCACCGACAGGGGGAAACACAGATACGCAGTATTTT. The full variable domain, its missing parts supplied by reference TRBV18 and TRBJ2-3, is NAGVMQNPRHLVRRRGQEARLRCSPMKGHSHVYWYRQLPEEGLKFMVYLQKENIIDESGMPKERFSAEFPKEGPSILRIQQVVRGDSAAYFCASSPTGGNTDTQYFGPGTRLTVL.

The chain joins TRBV7-3 to TRBJ2-5; 9 nucleotides align to TRBD1. CDR1 is SGHTA, CDR2 FQGTGA, per germline. J was trimmed by 6 bases and V by 4 bases; bases with no gene match: 3. The CDR3 is made up of 13 amino acids. The CDR3 protein is CASSWGTGQTQYF. Here the CDR3 DNA reads TGTGCCAGCAGCTGGGGGACAGGGCAGACCCAGTACTTC.

The rearrangement links TRBV7-3 to TRBJ1-1, with 10 nucleotides matching TRBD1. The V gene end was trimmed by 7 bases and the J gene end by 1 base; junction bases not matched to a gene: 6. CDR1 and CDR2 (germline): SGHTA, FQGTGA. The CDR3 is made up of 15 amino acids. CDR3 residues: CASKRDRGGNTEAFF. In DNA form, the CDR3 reads TGTGCCAGCAAGAGGGACAGGGGAGGGAACACTGAAGCTTTCTTT.

This clone was observed a handful of times. The rearrangement uses TRBV9 and TRBJ1-2; 7 nucleotides align to TRBD1. Germline V CDR1 and CDR2: SGDLS, YYNGEE. The CDR3 has 14 residues. Trimming took 3 bases from V and 2 from J; bases not matched to a gene: 4. The DNA for the CDR3 is TGTGCCAGCAGCGAGGGGGACAGCAACTATGGCTACACCTTC. Translated: CASSEGDSNYGYTF.

V gene TRBV23-1 combines with J gene TRBJ1-5; D is possibly TRBD1 (5 bases). TRBV23-1 is given ORF status, its function remaining uncertain. The CDR3 runs to 16 residues. V gave up 6 bases and J gave up 5 bases, with 20 bases separating them. Here the CDR3 DNA reads TGCGCCAGCAGCATTCGAGGCTGGGACCGCCATCAGCCCCAGCATTTT. Protein: CASSIRGWDRHQPQHF.

The chain has TRBV21-1 and TRBJ2-5. TRBV21-1 is a listed pseudogene. This CDR3 region has 10 residues. The CDR3 region is CASSKETQYF. CDR3 DNA: TGTGCCAGCAGCAAGGAGACCCAGTACTTC.

V usage is TRBV5-1 and J usage is TRBJ2-7; D is uncertain. V was shortened by 0 bases and J by 5 bases, with 15 bases between the two germline ends. The CDR3 is made up of 15 amino acids. Germline CDR1 reads SGHRS; CDR2 reads YFSETQ. The CDR3 DNA reads as TGCGCCAGCAGCTTGGTGGCCCCCGGTTCCCACGAGCAGTACTTC. Amino acids: CASSLVAPGSHEQYF. The variable domain in full, with the rest retrieved from reference TRBV5-1 and TRBJ2-7, is KAGVTQTPRYLIKTRGQQVTLSCSPISGHRSVSWYQQTPGQGLQFLFEYFSETQRNKGNFPGRFSGRQFSNSRSEMNVSTLELGDSALYLCASSLVAPGSHEQYFGPGTRLTVT.

The rearrangement joins TRBV6-4 to TRBJ2-1, with a weak D call TRBD1 (6 bases). This CDR3 contains 15 residues. CDR1 MRHNA and CDR2 SNTAGT come from the germline V gene. Trimming cost V 3 bases and J 5 bases, with 14 bases left between them. The CDR3 is CASSETGSMHNEQFF. In DNA form, the CDR3 reads TGTGCCAGCAGTGAAACAGGGAGCATGCACAATGAGCAGTTCTTC.

CDR3 residues: CASPTAGVGIYF. As DNA, the CDR3 is TGTGCCAGCCCAACAGCAGGAGTTGGCATATATTTT. The chain uses TRBV7-6 and TRBJ1-3; no reliable D call. V lost 8 bases and J lost 12, with 17 bases in between. The germline V gene has CDR1 SGHVS and CDR2 FNYEAQ. The CDR3 length is 12 residues.